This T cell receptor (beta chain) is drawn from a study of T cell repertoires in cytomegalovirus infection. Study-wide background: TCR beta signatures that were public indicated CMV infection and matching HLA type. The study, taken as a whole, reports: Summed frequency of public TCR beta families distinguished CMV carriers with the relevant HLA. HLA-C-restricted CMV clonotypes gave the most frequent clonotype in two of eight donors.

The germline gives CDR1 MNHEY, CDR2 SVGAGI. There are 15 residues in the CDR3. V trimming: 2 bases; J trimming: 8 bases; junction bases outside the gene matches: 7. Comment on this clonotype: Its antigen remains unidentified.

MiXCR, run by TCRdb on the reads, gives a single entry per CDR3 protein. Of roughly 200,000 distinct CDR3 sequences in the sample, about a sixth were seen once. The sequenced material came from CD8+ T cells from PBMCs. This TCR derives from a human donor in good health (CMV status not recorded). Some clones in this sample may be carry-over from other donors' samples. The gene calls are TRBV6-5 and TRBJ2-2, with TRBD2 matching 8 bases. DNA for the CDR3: TGTGCCAGCAGTTACCCGACCTTAGCGGGGGGGGAGCTGTTTTTT. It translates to CASSYPTLAGGELFF.